Presented here are 4 T cell receptor beta chains from one specimen sequenced in a study of T-cell memory formation after mild COVID-19. MiXCR, applied by TCRdb to the 5' RACE reads, yields one record per CDR3 protein. Among about 280,000 distinct CDR3 sequences, roughly 8.2% were seen once, and the ten largest hold about 20%. Specimen: PBMCs or a T cell subset sorted from them (not recorded which). Receptors originate from a man aged 18 to 30 who had mild COVID-19 (a few samples of this study predate the infection). Cell type and time point are not known.

This clonotype was counted ten times or more. The V call is TRBV5-5, the J call TRBJ1-2; the D is unclear. The CDR3 sequence is 13 residues long. Trimming shortened V by 1 base and J by 5 bases, and 9 bases separated the two germline ends. Looked up from germline, CDR1 is SGHKS and CDR2 is YYEKEE (reference sequence). The CDR3 DNA is TGTGCCAGCAGCTTGACACCCATATATGGCTACACCTTC. Translation gives CASSLTPIYGYTF.

This clonotype appeared a few times. The chain links TRBV5-1 to TRBJ2-2, with D possibly TRBD1 on 6 matching bases. The V end was cut by 4 bases, the J end by 1 base, with 14 bases between. This CDR3 comprises 16 residues. From germline, CDR1 is SGHRS and CDR2 YFSETQ. The CDR3 nucleotides are TGCGCCAGCAGCCCCAGGGGTCTACGGAACACCGGGGAGCTGTTTTTT. Amino acid sequence: CASSPRGLRNTGELFF.

The CDR3: CASSVGQGSNEQFF. CDR3 DNA sequence: TGTGCCAGCAGCGTGGGACAGGGCTCCAATGAGCAGTTCTTC. This chain joins TRBV9 and TRBJ2-1; the match to TRBD1 covers 9 bases. The CDR3 consists of 14 residues. The germline V gene encodes CDR1 SGDLS and CDR2 YYNGEE. The V and J ends lost 2 bases and 6 bases, in that order; junction bases with no gene match: 3.

This clonotype was counted only a few times. The rearrangement joins TRBV6-5 to TRBJ1-1, with D uncertain. The CDR3 runs to 15 residues. Per germline, CDR1 MNHEY and CDR2 SVGAGI. Trimming removed 0 bases from V and 5 bases from J, with 13 bases in between. This CDR3 reads CASSYSRPSGTEAFF. In DNA form, the CDR3 reads TGTGCCAGCAGTTACTCGAGACCTTCGGGGACTGAAGCTTTCTTT.